These T cell receptor beta chains were read from a single sample in a study of T-cell reconstitution after alpha-beta-depleted transplantation in children. One entry per CDR3 protein results from TCRdb running MiXCR on the PCR reads. This sample has approximately 390,000 distinct CDR3 sequences, with roughly 11% found just once. This material consisted of PBMCs from the stem cell graft donor, taken from the stem cell graft. These receptors were obtained from a human donor who donated a stem cell graft to a child with acute myeloid leukemia. CDR3s include the opening cysteine and the closing phenylalanine or tryptophan. A D gene is named only where the DNA matches it firmly. Expanded clones are given a class, and other clones once, few, many or no size at all.

>-|16|TRBV7-2|-|TRBJ2-1
TGTGCCAGCAGCTTAAGAAGCGACCCCTCCTACAATGAGCAGTTCTTC
CASSLRSDPSYNEQFF
>few|15|TRBV20-1|-|TRBJ1-5
TGCAGTGCTGGGACTGGGGGGGGAAGCAATCAGCCCCAGCATTTT
CSAGTGGGSNQPQHF
>few|13|TRBV20-1|TRBD1|TRBJ2-1
TGCAGTGCTAGCCACCCAGGGGGAAATGAGCAGTTCTTC
CSASHPGGNEQFF
>many|14|TRBV27|-|TRBJ1-6
TGTGCCAGCAGTATGGACAGTGGTTATTCACCCCTCCACTTT
CASSMDSGYSPLHF
>-|13|TRBV7-3|-|TRBJ2-1
TGTGCCAGCAGCATGGGACTTAACAATGAGCAGTTCTTC
CASSMGLNNEQFF
>few|17|TRBV4-2|TRBD1|TRBJ2-6
TGTGCCAGCAGCCCCCAGGGGGCCGGCGGTGGGGCCAACGTCCTGACTTTC
CASSPQGAGGGANVLTF
>-|13|TRBV6-2/TRBV6-3|-|TRBJ1-5
TGTGCCAGCAGTTACTCCCAGAATCAGCCCCAGCATTTT
CASSYSQNQPQHF
>-|16|TRBV20-1|TRBD1|TRBJ1-5
TGCAGTGCTAGAGCGCAGGGGGCGATCGGCAATCAGCCCCAGCATTTT
CSARAQGAIGNQPQHF
>few|16|TRBV11-1|TRBD2|TRBJ2-3
TGTGCCAGCAGCCTAAGACTAGCGGGGGGCGGAGATACGCAGTATTTT
CASSLRLAGGGDTQYF
>many|12|TRBV5-6|-|TRBJ1-2
TGTGCCAGCAGCTCTTCGGGCTATGGCTACACCTTC
CASSSSGYGYTF
>few|12|TRBV29-1|TRBD1|TRBJ2-7
TGCAGCGTTGCCGGGACAGGGGACGAGCAGTACTTC
CSVAGTGDEQYF
>-|12|TRBV20-1|-|TRBJ2-2
TGCAGTGCTAGAGCCCAAACCGGGGAGCTGTTTTTT
CSARAQTGELFF
>few|15|TRBV29-1|TRBD1|TRBJ2-2
TGCAGCGTTGAGGGACAGGGCTTCAACACCGGGGAGCTGTTTTTT
CSVEGQGFNTGELFF
>many|14|TRBV25-1|-|TRBJ2-5
TGTGCCAGCAGCGTAACAGAGTACCAAGAGACCCAGTACTTC
CASSVTEYQETQYF
>many|13|TRBV6-2/TRBV6-3|-|TRBJ1-1
TGTGCCAGCAGTTTGAACGGGAACACTGAAGCTTTCTTT
CASSLNGNTEAFF
>-|19|TRBV20-1|-|TRBJ1-5
TGCAGTGCTAGAGATTCTCGTGCCAGGGTGGATCCTAGCAATCAGCCCCAGCATTTT
CSARDSRARVDPSNQPQHF
>few|15|TRBV11-2|-|TRBJ2-3
TGTGCCAGCAGCCCAGGGACACTCCTGGTAGACACGCAGTATTTT
CASSPGTLLVDTQYF
>few|16|TRBV29-1|-|TRBJ2-1
TGCAGCGTCGGGGGGCTAGCGGCACACCCAACCAATGAGCAGTTCTTC
CSVGGLAAHPTNEQFF
>-|15|TRBV4-3|-|TRBJ2-3
TGCGCCAGCAGCCAAGTCACAGCTGGCACAGATACGCAGTATTTT
CASSQVTAGTDTQYF
>-|15|TRBV4-2|-|TRBJ1-6
TGTGCCAGCAGCCAAGTAACAGGTACCTCTTCACCCCTCCACTTT
CASSQVTGTSSPLHF
>-|14|TRBV7-9|-|TRBJ2-3
TGTGCCAGCGGGGGGGGCCAAGACACAGATACGCAGTATTTT
CASGGGQDTDTQYF
>-|14|TRBV6-1|TRBD2|TRBJ2-7
TGTGCCACCGGGACTAGCGGGAGGGCCAACGAGCAGTACTTC
CATGTSGRANEQYF
>many|14|TRBV5-1|-|TRBJ2-3
TGCGCCAGCGGTTTGGGGGGAGGCACAGATACGCAGTATTTT
CASGLGGGTDTQYF
>few|14|TRBV18|-|TRBJ1-2
TGTGCCAGCTCACCACTTGAACCAAACTATGGCTACACCTTC
CASSPLEPNYGYTF
>few|15|TRBV5-1|TRBD2|TRBJ2-7
TGCGCCAGCAGCTGGAATGCCGGGACTAACTACGAGCAGTACTTC
CASSWNAGTNYEQYF
>-|13|TRBV20-1|TRBD2|TRBJ2-5
TGCAGTGCTAGATGGGAGGGTCGAGAGACCCAGTACTTC
CSARWEGRETQYF
>-|16|TRBV5-1|-|TRBJ2-1
TGCGCCAGCAGTACGGGAATGAGCCTTGCCTACAATGAGCAGTTCTTC
CASSTGMSLAYNEQFF
>-|13|TRBV20-1|-|TRBJ2-7
TGCAGTGCTAGGAAGGGGACGAATTACGAGCAGTACTTC
CSARKGTNYEQYF
>few|18|TRBV10-3|-|TRBJ2-6
TGTGCCATCAGTGGCTCTGAGCTTGGGGACTCTGGGGCCAACGTCCTGACTTTC
CAISGSELGDSGANVLTF
>-|13|TRBV12-3/TRBV12-4|-|TRBJ2-5
TGTGCCAGCACCAAGACGGCGGGAGAGACCCAGTACTTC
CASTKTAGETQYF
>many|12|TRBV20-1|-|TRBJ1-1
TGCAGTGCTAGAGCGGCCGACACTGAAGCTTTCTTT
CSARAADTEAFF
>many|12|TRBV7-9|-|TRBJ2-7
TGTGCCAGCAGTGTGGGGAGGTACGAGCAGTACTTC
CASSVGRYEQYF
>-|12|TRBV12-3/TRBV12-4|-|TRBJ1-2
TGTGCCAGCAGTTTTGTTAGTTATGGCTACACCTTC
CASSFVSYGYTF
>many|15|TRBV28|-|TRBJ2-2
TGTGCCAGCAAAGGGCAAGGGATCCTCACCGGGGAGCTGTTTTTT
CASKGQGILTGELFF
>-|14|TRBV29-1|TRBD1|TRBJ2-5
TGCAGCGTCCACGTAGGACAGGCACAAGAGACCCAGTACTTC
CSVHVGQAQETQYF
>few|16|TRBV6-1|TRBD1|TRBJ2-3
TGTGCCAGCAGATTTCGTGGGGACAGGGCGACAGATACGCAGTATTTT
CASRFRGDRATDTQYF
>few|18|TRBV20-1|TRBD2|TRBJ2-1
TGCAGTGCTACGCCAGGACTAGCGGGACTGTCCTCCTACAATGAGCAGTTCTTC
CSATPGLAGLSSYNEQFF
>-|12|TRBV7-9|-|TRBJ2-1
TGTGCCAGCAGCCCCACTGGGAGTGAGCAGTTCTTC
CASSPTGSEQFF
>-|15|TRBV4-3|-|TRBJ1-1
TGCGCCAGCAGCCAAGATCCAGGGTATGGGACTGAAGCTTTCTTT
CASSQDPGYGTEAFF
>-|13|TRBV10-3|-|TRBJ1-5
TGTGCCATCAGAAGGACAGAGAATCAGCCCCAGCATTTT
CAIRRTENQPQHF
>-|13|TRBV7-9|-|TRBJ1-1
TGTGCCGGCAGCTTAGAAGGGGTCACTGAAGCTTTCTTT
CAGSLEGVTEAFF
>-|16|TRBV5-5|-|TRBJ1-5
TGTGCCAGCAGCCCCCTTTTGGGAGGCGCAATCAGGGCCCAGCATTTT
CASSPLLGGAIRAQHF
>few|17|TRBV6-1|TRBD1|TRBJ1-5
TGTGCCAGCAGGATGGGGGCCGGGACAGCCCTTCATCAGCCCCAGCATTTT
CASRMGAGTALHQPQHF
>-|11|TRBV20-1|-|TRBJ2-7
TGCAGTGCCAAGGGGAATTACGAGCAGTACTTC
CSAKGNYEQYF
>-|13|TRBV20-1|-|TRBJ2-1
TGCAGTGCTAGAGTTCTAGCAGGCAATGAGCAGTTCTTC
CSARVLAGNEQFF
>few|14|TRBV5-1|-|TRBJ2-5
TGCGCCAGCAGCTTGGAAGGGAGTGGAGAGACCCAGTACTTC
CASSLEGSGETQYF
>few|13|TRBV10-3|-|TRBJ1-1
TGTGCCATCAGTGTTGGGGCATACGGTGAAGCTTTCTTT
CAISVGAYGEAFF
>-|12|TRBV29-1|-|TRBJ1-1
TGCAGCGTTGTTTTCCCGAACACTGAAGCTTTCTTT
CSVVFPNTEAFF
>few|16|TRBV4-1|TRBD2|TRBJ2-3
TGCGCCAGCAGCCAGTCCCTAGCGGGGGTCACAGATACGCAGTATTTT
CASSQSLAGVTDTQYF
>few|13|TRBV11-1|-|TRBJ2-5
TGTGCCAGCAGCTTTGGTTTCTCGGAGACCCAGTACTTC
CASSFGFSETQYF
>-|12|TRBV24-1|-|TRBJ1-2
TGTGCCACCAGTGATGGACTCTCTGGCTACACCTTC
CATSDGLSGYTF
>many|15|TRBV9|-|TRBJ2-2
TGTGCCAGCAGCGTAAAGGGGGCGAACACCGGGGAGCTGTTTTTT
CASSVKGANTGELFF
>once|16|TRBV20-1|-|TRBJ2-1
TGCAGTGCTAAACCCTGGGACCTGGAATCCTACAATGAGCAGTTCTTC
CSAKPWDLESYNEQFF
>few|16|TRBV5-8|-|TRBJ2-5
TGTGCCAGCAGCCCATATAGACGGGGAACCTTACAGACCCAGTACTTC
CASSPYRRGTLQTQYF
>-|18|TRBV12-3/TRBV12-4|-|TRBJ2-7
TGTGCCAGCAGAAACCCTAATACGGCCAGGGCTACCTCCTACGAGCAGTACTTC
CASRNPNTARATSYEQYF
>few|15|TRBV10-3|TRBD1|TRBJ2-1
TGTGCCATCAGGGCCGGGACAGGGGGAGCGAATGAGCAGTTCTTC
CAIRAGTGGANEQFF
>few|16|TRBV27|TRBD2|TRBJ2-3
TGTGCCAGCAGCTGGACTAGCGGGAGGCCCACAGATACGCAGTATTTT
CASSWTSGRPTDTQYF
>-|13|TRBV20-1|TRBD2|TRBJ2-5
TGCAGTGCTAGAGATAGGACTAGCGGGCCCCAGTACTTC
CSARDRTSGPQYF
>-|16|TRBV6-1|-|TRBJ1-4
TGTGCCAGCAGTCCAGTTTTGGAGGGCGCTAATGAAAAACTGTTTTTT
CASSPVLEGANEKLFF
>few|15|TRBV12-3/TRBV12-4|TRBD2|TRBJ2-7
TGTGCCAGCAGTTTGACAGCGGGACTAACGAACGAGCAGTACTTC
CASSLTAGLTNEQYF